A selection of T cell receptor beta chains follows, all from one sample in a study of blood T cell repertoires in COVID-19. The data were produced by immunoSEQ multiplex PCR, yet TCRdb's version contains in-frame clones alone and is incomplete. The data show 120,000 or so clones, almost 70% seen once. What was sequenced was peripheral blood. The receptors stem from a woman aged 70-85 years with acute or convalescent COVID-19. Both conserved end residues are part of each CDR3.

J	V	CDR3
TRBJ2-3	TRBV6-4	CASETSRSSTDTQYF
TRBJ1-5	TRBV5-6	CASSLLTQDFGNQPQHF
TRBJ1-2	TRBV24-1	CATSDPVAGARGYTF
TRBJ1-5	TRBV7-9	CASSKRGREPQHF
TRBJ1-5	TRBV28	CASVLGQVNQPQHF
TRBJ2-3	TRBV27	CASSFLGGGGTDTQYF
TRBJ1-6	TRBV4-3	CASSQETGTGGSPLHF
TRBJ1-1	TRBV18	CASSPRQGQDTEAFF
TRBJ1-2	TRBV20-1	CSASGDHRGSYGYTF
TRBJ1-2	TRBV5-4	CASSPDRAGYTF